The present entry profiles one T cell receptor beta chain with its context. These data come from a study of blood T cell repertoires in COVID-19. Trimming cost V 0 bases and J 2 bases, with 15 bases left between them. This CDR3 contains 17 residues. CDR1 and CDR2 from the germline V gene are KGHDR and SFDVKD. The data were produced by immunoSEQ multiplex PCR, yet TCRdb's version contains in-frame clones alone and is incomplete. The sample carries about 250,000 clones, about 90% recorded once. The study drew participants aged about 18 to 89 years from fewer than 30 US areas. No more than 2 weeks before study entry, exposed participants had met a case of COVID-19.

The chain employs TRBV24-1 and TRBJ1-2; TRBD1 might be the D (6 bases). The receptor's source is a woman in her thirties or forties who had been exposed to COVID-19. The sequencing input was PBMCs or T cells enriched from blood (not recorded which). The CDR3 sequence is CATSDLRPGESNYGYTF. In DNA form, the CDR3 reads TGTGCCACCAGTGATTTGCGCCCAGGGGAATCGAACTATGGCTACACCTTC.